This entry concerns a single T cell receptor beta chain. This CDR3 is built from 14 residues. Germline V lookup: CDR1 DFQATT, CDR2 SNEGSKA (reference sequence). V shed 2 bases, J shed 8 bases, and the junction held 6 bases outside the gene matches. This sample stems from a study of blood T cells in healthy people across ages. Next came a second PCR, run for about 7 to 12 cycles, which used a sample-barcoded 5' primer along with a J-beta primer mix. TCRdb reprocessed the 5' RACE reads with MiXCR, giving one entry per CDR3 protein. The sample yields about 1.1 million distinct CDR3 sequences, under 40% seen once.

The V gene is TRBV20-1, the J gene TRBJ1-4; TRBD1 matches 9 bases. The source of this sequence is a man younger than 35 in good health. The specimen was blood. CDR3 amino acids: CSARIGTGPEKLFF. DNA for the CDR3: TGCAGTGCTAGAATTGGGACAGGGCCCGAAAAACTGTTTTTT.